Only one count was recorded for the clone carrying this T cell receptor (beta chain). What it binds is not known. CDR3 length equals 17 residues. The data originate from a study of siplizumab effects on memory and regulatory T cells. Findings of the study overall: Major contributors to the alloresponse seemed to be naive T cells, which also appeared more diverse than memory cells.

The protocol was immunoSEQ multiplex PCR, while the TCRdb copy is restricted to in-frame clones and leaves out a portion. Of 90,000 to 140,000 clones in the sample, just over 90% were seen once. The chain carries TRBV21-1 and TRBJ2-1. TRBV21-1 has pseudogene status. The sample comprised CD4+ T cells sorted from blood. This clonotype was obtained from a human donor in good health. CDR3 residues: CASSGKGAPIKENEQFF. CDR3 DNA: TGTGCCAGCAGCGGTAAAGGTGCACCCATCAAGGAAAATGAGCAGTTCTTC.